The 22 T cell receptor beta chains below were found in one sample sequenced in a study of T cells in Graves' hyperthyroidism and ophthalmopathy. The investigators amplified TCR beta CDR3 regions from RNA transcripts. Researchers ran a first-round RT-PCR on the TCR CDR3 using the HTBI primer set. TCRdb reprocessed the multiplex PCR reads via MiXCR and lists one record per CDR3 protein. The sample lists fewer than 850,000 distinct CDR3 sequences, 15% to 20% occurring once. The sample consisted of blood. The receptors were sampled from a man aged 50 to 60 with Graves' hyperthyroidism.

This clonotype was seen ten or more times. This rearrangement joins TRBV6-1 to TRBJ2-5; the match to TRBD2 covers 8 bases. Trimming removed 5 bases from V and 5 bases from J; junction bases left unmatched: 4. The CDR3 has 13 amino acids. Germline CDR1 is MNHNS and CDR2 is SASEGT. CDR3 region: CASSYREGETQYF. DNA of the CDR3: TGTGCCAGCAGTTATCGGGAGGGGGAGACCCAGTACTTC.

This clonotype has a count of ten or more. V is TRBV6-1 and J is TRBJ1-1, with D maybe TRBD1 (6 bases). CDR1 and CDR2 from the germline V gene are MNHNS and SASEGT. Trimming removed 5 bases from V and 1 base from J, with 14 bases in between. This CDR3 is 15 amino acids long. The CDR3 is CASSLYVRGNTEAFF. The CDR3 region has the DNA TGTGCCAGCAGTCTATACGTCAGGGGGAACACTGAAGCTTTCTTT.

This clonotype was detected many times. The V gene is TRBV24-1, the J gene TRBJ2-7; D is unclear. V was cut by 4 bases and J by 0 bases, with 12 bases left in between. CDR3 length equals 15 residues. Germline V lookup: CDR1 KGHDR, CDR2 SFDVKD. As DNA, the CDR3 is TGTGCCACCAGTGAAGGCGGTAAAAGCTCCTACGAGCAGTACTTC. Translating gives CATSEGGKSSYEQYF.

This sequence joins TRBV7-2 and TRBJ2-4; 10 bases agree with TRBD1. Germline V lookup: CDR1 SGHTA, CDR2 FQGNSA. CDR3 length equals 17 residues. Trimming cost V 2 bases and J 1 base; bases outside gene matches: 5. CDR3 nucleotide sequence: TGTGCCAGCAGCTTAAATCCGGGACAGGGGGCCAAAAACATTCAGTACTTC. Encoded protein: CASSLNPGQGAKNIQYF.

This clonotype was found many times. The chain joins TRBV16 to TRBJ1-1; perhaps TRBD1 as D (5 bases). This CDR3 region has 15 residues. Germline CDR1 KGHSY, CDR2 FQNENV. Trimming removed 0 bases at V and 4 bases at J, with 12 bases between. The CDR3 region is CASSQSALGGTEAFF. DNA of the CDR3: TGTGCCAGCAGCCAATCGGCCCTGGGGGGCACTGAAGCTTTCTTT. The full variable domain, its missing parts supplied by reference TRBV16 and TRBJ1-1, is GEEVAQTPKHLVRGEGQKAKLYCAPIKGHSYVFWYQQVLKNEFKFLISFQNENVFDETGMPKERFSAKCLPNSPCSLEIQATKLEDSAVYFCASSQSALGGTEAFFGQGTRLTVV.

This chain connects TRBV28 to TRBJ2-1; D may be TRBD1 (7 bases). V lost 3 bases and J lost 7, with 13 bases in between. The germline gives CDR1 MDHEN, CDR2 SYDVKM. The CDR3 runs 14 residues. The CDR3 nucleotides are TGTGCCAGCAGTTTGACAGGGAGGATAAATGAGCAGTTCTTC. Amino acids: CASSLTGRINEQFF.

This clonotype appeared many times. The genes are TRBV28 and TRBJ2-7; D might be TRBD2 (5 bases). In germline, CDR1 is MDHEN, CDR2 SYDVKM. Trimming took 3 bases from V and 0 from J, leaving 9 bases between them. The CDR3 has 14 residues. This chain's CDR3 is CASSLVSASYEQYF. DNA of the CDR3: TGTGCCAGCAGTTTGGTTAGCGCCTCCTACGAGCAGTACTTC.

The chain combines TRBV29-1 with TRBJ2-7; maybe TRBD2 (5 bases). Germline V gene sequence: CDR1 SQVTM, CDR2 ANQGSEA. This CDR3 region has 12 residues. The V gene lost 0 bases and the J gene lost 7 bases, with 10 bases spanning the gap. The CDR3 nucleotides read TGCAGCGTTGAAGAATCGGGGTGGGAGCAGTACTTC. It codes for CSVEESGWEQYF.

The V gene is TRBV19, the J gene TRBJ1-1; D gene ambiguous. The CDR3 consists of 12 residues. V lost 4 bases, J lost 7 bases, and 10 bases lay in between. The germline gives CDR1 LNHDA, CDR2 SQIVND (reference sequence). The CDR3 region has the DNA TGTGCCAGTAGTACCCCCGCCTTTGAAGCTTTCTTT. It translates to CASSTPAFEAFF.

This clonotype has at least ten counts. V is TRBV20-1 and J is TRBJ1-6; D unclear. The germline V and J ends were trimmed by 0 bases and 7 bases, with 10 bases remaining between them. CDR3 length equals 14 residues. The germline V gene encodes CDR1 DFQATT and CDR2 SNEGSKA (reference sequence). CDR3 sequence: CSARDLGGNSPLHF. The CDR3 DNA reads TGCAGTGCTAGAGATCTGGGAGGGAATTCACCCCTCCACTTT.

The CDR3 loop reads CASSISSSGDRDYGYTF. CDR3 DNA: TGTGCCAGTAGTATATCCTCCTCCGGGGACAGGGACTATGGCTACACCTTC. This chain joins TRBV19 and TRBJ1-2; 9 bases line up with TRBD1. J lost 3 bases, V lost 2 bases, and 10 bases had no gene match. Per the germline V gene, CDR1 is LNHDA and CDR2 is SQIVND (reference sequence). The CDR3 consists of 17 residues.

This clonotype was detected many times. This rearrangement joins TRBV28 to TRBJ1-1; D gene ambiguous. The CDR3 covers 17 residues. Germline CDR1 MDHEN, CDR2 SYDVKM. Trimming took 1 base from V and 0 from J, leaving 15 bases between them. The CDR3 sequence is CASSLSLGRNMNTEAFF. As DNA, the CDR3 is TGTGCCAGCAGTTTATCTTTGGGAAGGAATATGAACACTGAAGCTTTCTTT.

This clonotype has at least ten counts. The V gene is TRBV12-3 or TRBV12-4, the J gene TRBJ2-1; tentatively, D is TRBD2 (6 bases). CDR3 size: 15 residues. V lost 7 bases and J lost 5, with 18 bases in between. In DNA, the CDR3 is TGTGCCAGCATTTCTAGGGAGGCCTCTAACAATGAGCAGTTCTTC. Translating it yields CASISREASNNEQFF.

V usage is TRBV29-1 and J usage is TRBJ2-7, with 9 positions matching TRBD1. Germline trimming cut 6 bases from V and 5 bases from J; bases unmatched to any gene: 11. Germline V gene lookup returns CDR1 SQVTM and CDR2 ANQGSEA. This CDR3 region has 14 residues. The CDR3 sequence is CSVQTGTGIHEQYF. CDR3 nucleotides: TGCAGCGTGCAAACCGGGACAGGGATCCACGAGCAGTACTTC.

The rearrangement uses TRBV30 and TRBJ2-7, with TRBD1 matching over 7 bases. The CDR3 runs 12 residues. Germline CDR1 is GTSNPN and CDR2 is SVGIG (reference sequence). The junction had 3 bases not matched to a gene; V was cut back by 5 bases and J by 2 bases. CDR3 nucleotide sequence: TGTGCCTGGTCCGGGACAGCCTACGAGCAGTACTTC. Amino acid sequence: CAWSGTAYEQYF.

This chain links TRBV19 with TRBJ2-4; possibly TRBD1 or TRBD2 for D (5 bases each). Trimming removed 6 bases from V and 0 bases from J, with 9 bases in between. The germline gives CDR1 LNHDA, CDR2 SQIVND (reference sequence). This CDR3 contains 14 residues. CDR3 loop: CASSTGTAKNIQYF. The CDR3 nucleotides are TGTGCCAGTAGCACCGGGACAGCCAAAAACATTCAGTACTTC.

In this sample, this clonotype turned up a few times. The V gene is TRBV20-1, the J gene TRBJ2-6; TRBD1 matches at 7 bases. CDR3 length: 17 residues. Germline lookup yields CDR1 DFQATT and CDR2 SNEGSKA (reference sequence). Trimming took 0 bases from V and 2 from J; bases not matched to a gene: 7. The CDR3 DNA sequence: TGCAGTGCTAGAGACCAGGGGGACCCTACTGGGGCCAACGTCCTGACTTTC. This translates into CSARDQGDPTGANVLTF.

The sample holds a few counts of this clonotype. The genes are TRBV4-1 and TRBJ2-1, with 7 bases that match TRBD1. Germline trimming cut 5 bases from V and 2 bases from J; bases unmatched to any gene: 15. Germline loops: CDR1 MGHRA, CDR2 YSYEKL. There are 18 residues in the CDR3. The CDR3 sequence is CASSNSRTTGSPYNEQFF. CDR3 nucleotides: TGCGCCAGCAGCAACAGCCGCACGACAGGGAGCCCCTACAATGAGCAGTTCTTC.

This clonotype has at least ten counts. The rearrangement uses TRBV24-1 and TRBJ2-3; D not certain. The CDR3 consists of 15 residues. Trimming took 0 bases from V and 1 from J, leaving 7 bases between them. The germline V gene encodes CDR1 KGHDR and CDR2 SFDVKD. DNA for the CDR3: TGTGCCACCAGTGATTTGTCTTCTGGCACAGATACGCAGTATTTT. Its protein is CATSDLSSGTDTQYF.

This clonotype has more than one count but fewer than ten. This chain connects TRBV6-1 to TRBJ2-5; TRBD1 matches 7 bases. Germline V gene lookup returns CDR1 MNHNS and CDR2 SASEGT. V gave up 5 bases and J gave up 0 bases; unmatched junction bases: 9. This CDR3 contains 16 residues. As DNA, the CDR3 is TGTGCCAGCAGTTATCAACCGGGACAGAACCAAGAGACCCAGTACTTC. It is translated as CASSYQPGQNQETQYF.

On this clonotype: This may come from a read error, since a much larger clone is one base off. The CDR3 DNA follows: TGTGCCAGCGGTGTCCGTACAGGGGTAGTCCACGAGCAGTACTTC. Translating gives CASGVRTGVVHEQYF. The V call is TRBV27, the J call TRBJ2-7, with 7 bases fitting TRBD1. Germline loops: CDR1 MNHEY, CDR2 SMNVEV (reference sequence). The junction had 15 bases not matched to a gene; V was cut back by 8 bases and J by 5 bases. CDR3 length equals 15 residues.

The rearrangement joins TRBV3-1 to TRBJ2-3; TRBD2 might be the D (5 bases). Germline V gene lookup returns CDR1 LGHDT and CDR2 YNNKEL (reference sequence). The CDR3 is 14 amino acids. Trimming stripped 5 bases from V and 4 bases from J, with 13 bases between. The CDR3 sequence is CASSVVEDPDTQYF. The DNA for the CDR3 is TGTGCCAGCAGCGTTGTGGAGGACCCAGATACGCAGTATTTT.